This TCR beta chain is drawn from a study of blood T cell repertoires in COVID-19 (dated by TCRdb to 2020 to 2021). A note on the overall study: Samples covering the acute and convalescent phases of COVID-19 were provided by collaborators in the United States, Italy and Spain. Where available, HLA class I and class II types were obtained from metadata supplied by the sample provider rather than from assay-based typing. The material from the prospective study consisted of cDNA or gDNA derived from T cells, B-cell-depleted T cells, or PBMCs. The sample metadata nearly always contained a de-identified subject ID, COVID-19 status, age in years and sex. The samples were drawn from the first 160 participants of the ongoing ImmuneRACE study and from over a thousand subjects provided by 6 global collaborators. Subjects who had been exposed to COVID-19, were actively infected with it, or had recovered from it provided the deeply sampled blood TCRbeta repertoires that made up the dataset. The repertoires were released in a freely available public database intended as a resource for research on the immune response to SARS-CoV-2. What the study reported, not specific to this receptor: The quantity of clinical and demographic metadata differed by source and by participant and was supplied without curation.

Collaborating institutions collected whole blood in K2EDTA tubes following their own protocols. For TCRbeta analysis, collaborator samples were shipped as frozen whole blood, as isolated PBMCs, or as DNA extracted from either sample type. On this clone itself: Its target antigen remains unknown. No base qualities exist here, and no much larger clone lies one base off it.

TCRbeta CDR3 regions were amplified from genomic DNA using the immunoSEQ Assay, a bias-controlled multiplex PCR. In the authors' own workflow: Nucleated cell counts per sample were estimated from amplification of reference gene primers within the assay. To quantify the absolute abundance of each unique TCRbeta CDR3 rearrangement, sequence reads were collapsed and filtered. For each sample, productive Simpson clonality was calculated by taking the square root of Simpson's diversity index across productive rearrangements. TCRdb took over this immuneACCESS table, retaining in-frame rearrangements with V and J assigned. Such tables are incomplete; in checked studies, under half of the missing clones stem from an unresolved V gene, and the remainder is unexplained. The DNA was the basis for D and trimming; V, J and clone size are from that table. Counted in this sample were some 97,000 clones; 85% to 90% of them appeared once. Jointly, the top ten make up roughly 4.6% of the sample.

CDR1 and CDR2, looked up from the germline V gene, are MNHEY and SVGAGI. The junction shows trimming of 8 bases on V and 5 bases on J, plus 18 bases between the germline ends. The CDR3 spans 15 residues, from the cysteine through the phenylalanine. The only DNA kept is the CDR3, 45 bases in frame from the first base. This TCR came from a human donor in a cohort sampled during active COVID-19. The chain employs TRBV6-5 and TRBJ2-2; TRBD2 could be the D gene, as 6 bases match. The sequenced sample was peripheral blood. The DNA is TGTGCCAGCTCGGGGGAGGCGCGGGGAACCGGGGAGCTGTTTTTT. Protein translation: CASSGEARGTGELFF.